Shown below are 5 T cell receptor beta chains from a single sample sequenced in a study of CD8+CD57+ T cells in acquired aplastic anemia. Investigators profiled TCR beta VDJ and CDR3 from genomic DNA template. TCRdb independently ran MiXCR on the reads; one entry per CDR3 protein. Here the sample spans some 120,000 distinct CDR3 sequences, 40% being singletons. Flow cytometry had shown expanded CD8+CD57+ cells in the patients chosen for sequencing. The specimen was sorted CD4+, CD8+, or CD8+CD57+ T cells (not recorded which) from PBMCs. These receptors came from a human donor with aplastic anemia.

This clonotype was picked up many times. The rearrangement links TRBV7-2 to TRBJ1-5, with no clear D. The CDR3 extends over 16 amino acids. V was trimmed by 4 bases and J by 1 base, leaving 14 bases between them. Germline loops: CDR1 SGHTA, CDR2 FQGNSA. CDR3 sequence (DNA): TGTGCCAGCAGCTCCCGTGCTAGTTTAAGCAATCAGCCCCAGCATTTT. This translates into CASSSRASLSNQPQHF.

This clonotype appeared many times. This rearrangement joins TRBV2 to TRBJ2-6; TRBD1 is a possible D gene (6 bases). Germline loops: CDR1 SNHLY, CDR2 FYNNEI. The CDR3 is 15 residues long. The ends were cut back, 4 bases at V and 2 bases at J, with 9 bases in the middle. The CDR3 region is CASSGRTAGANVLTF. The CDR3 nucleotides are TGTGCCAGCAGTGGGAGGACAGCTGGGGCCAACGTCCTGACTTTC.

The chain is built from TRBV29-1 and TRBJ2-5; 7 positions match TRBD1. CDR3 length equals 14 residues. The germline gives CDR1 SQVTM, CDR2 ANQGSEA. The V and J ends lost 8 bases and 2 bases, in that order; junction bases with no gene match: 11. CDR3 sequence: CSTHVWTGQETQYF. The CDR3, as DNA: TGCAGCACTCACGTATGGACAGGACAAGAGACCCAGTACTTC.

This chain uses TRBV29-1 with TRBJ1-2, with TRBD1 matching over 8 bases. CDR3 length: 13 residues. Germline values: CDR1 SQVTM, CDR2 ANQGSEA. After removal of 6 bases from V and 4 bases from J, the junction contained 7 bases not matched to a gene. The CDR3 coding sequence is TGCAGCGTATCGGACAGGGACTCCTATGGCTACACCTTC. Translated: CSVSDRDSYGYTF.

The genes are TRBV24-1 and TRBJ1-3; D may be TRBD1 (5 bases). Trimming took 11 bases from V and 6 from J, leaving 28 bases between them. The CDR3 length is 17 residues. CDR1 and CDR2 (germline): KGHDR, SFDVKD. The CDR3, as DNA: TGTGCCAGCACCCGACAGACCCCTTCTGCTGCCAAAAACACCATATATTTT. It specifies CASTRQTPSAAKNTIYF.